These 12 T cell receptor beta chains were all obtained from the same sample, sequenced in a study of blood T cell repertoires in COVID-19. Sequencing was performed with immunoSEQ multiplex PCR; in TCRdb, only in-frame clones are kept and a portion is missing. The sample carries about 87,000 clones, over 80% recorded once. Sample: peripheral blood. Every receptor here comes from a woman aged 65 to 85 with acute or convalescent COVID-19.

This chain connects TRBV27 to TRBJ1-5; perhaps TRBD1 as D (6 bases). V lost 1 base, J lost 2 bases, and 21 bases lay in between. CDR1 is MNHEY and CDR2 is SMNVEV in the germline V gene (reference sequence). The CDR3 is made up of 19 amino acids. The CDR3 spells CASSLFSPLDSYGNQPQHF. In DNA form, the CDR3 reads TGTGCCAGCAGTTTATTCTCCCCGCTGGACAGTTATGGCAATCAGCCCCAGCATTTT.

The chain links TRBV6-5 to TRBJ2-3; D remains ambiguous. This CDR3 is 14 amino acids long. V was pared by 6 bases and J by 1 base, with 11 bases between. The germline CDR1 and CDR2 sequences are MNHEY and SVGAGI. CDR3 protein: CASRSVYGTDTQYF. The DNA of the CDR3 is TGTGCCAGCAGAAGCGTCTACGGCACAGATACGCAGTATTTT.

The CDR3 protein is CAWGTVGVSPLHF. The CDR3 coding sequence is TGTGCCTGGGGGACAGTCGGCGTATCACCCCTCCACTTT. V gene TRBV30 combines with J gene TRBJ1-6; 7 positions agree with TRBD1. Trimming at V came to 5 bases and at J to 10 bases, leaving 8 bases not matched to a gene. CDR1 and CDR2 from the germline V gene are GTSNPN and SVGIG (reference sequence). The CDR3 runs 13 residues.

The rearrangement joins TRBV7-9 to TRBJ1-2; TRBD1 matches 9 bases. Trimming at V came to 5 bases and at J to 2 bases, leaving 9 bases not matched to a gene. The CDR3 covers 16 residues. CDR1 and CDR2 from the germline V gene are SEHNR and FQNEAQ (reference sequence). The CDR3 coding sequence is TGTGCCAGCAGCCCTTTTACAGGGGGCACAAACTATGGCTACACCTTC. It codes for CASSPFTGGTNYGYTF.

The CDR3 DNA follows: TGTGCCAGCAGTCCGTACAGGGGGCCGAACACCGGGGAGCTGTTTTTT. Translated: CASSPYRGPNTGELFF. The V call is TRBV28, the J call TRBJ2-2; 9 bases are a match to TRBD1. After removal of 5 bases from V and 0 bases from J, the junction contained 4 bases not matched to a gene. Germline V gene lookup returns CDR1 MDHEN and CDR2 SYDVKM. This CDR3 region has 16 residues.

For the CDR3, the DNA is TGTGCCAGCGGCGACAGGGGCCGGGAGACCCAGTACTTC. It yields the protein CASGDRGRETQYF. The rearrangement links TRBV3-1 (or the pseudogene TRBV3-2) to TRBJ2-5; TRBD1 agrees at 8 bases. J gave up 5 bases and V 8 bases, and 7 bases lay outside the gene matches. Germline loops: CDR1 LGHDT, CDR2 YNNKEL (reference sequence). The CDR3 runs to 13 residues.

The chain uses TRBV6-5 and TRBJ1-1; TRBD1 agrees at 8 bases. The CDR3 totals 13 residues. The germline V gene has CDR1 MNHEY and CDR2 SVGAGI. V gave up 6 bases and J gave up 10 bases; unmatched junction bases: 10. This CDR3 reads CASRPGGEVVAFF. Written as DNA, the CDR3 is TGTGCCAGCAGGCCAGGGGGCGAGGTGGTAGCTTTCTTT.

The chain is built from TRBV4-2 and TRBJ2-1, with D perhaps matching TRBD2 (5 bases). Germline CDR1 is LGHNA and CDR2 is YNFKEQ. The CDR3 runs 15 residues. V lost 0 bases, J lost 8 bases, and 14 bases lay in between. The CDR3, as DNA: TGTGCCAGCAGCCAAGATGGGAACGGGAACGATGAGCAGTTCTTC. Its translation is CASSQDGNGNDEQFF.

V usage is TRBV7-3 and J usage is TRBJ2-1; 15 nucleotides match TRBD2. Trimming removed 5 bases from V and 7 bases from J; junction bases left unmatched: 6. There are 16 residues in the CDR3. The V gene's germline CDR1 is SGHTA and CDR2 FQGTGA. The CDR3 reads CASSPRTSGGVNEQFF. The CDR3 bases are TGTGCCAGCAGCCCTCGGACTAGCGGGGGGGTGAATGAGCAGTTCTTC.

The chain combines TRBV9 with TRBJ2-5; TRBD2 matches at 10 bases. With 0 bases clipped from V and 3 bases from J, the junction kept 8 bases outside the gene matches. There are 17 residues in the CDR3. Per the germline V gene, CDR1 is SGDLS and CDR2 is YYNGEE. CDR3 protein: CASSVGVAGGSKETQYF. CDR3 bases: TGTGCCAGCAGCGTAGGGGTAGCGGGGGGTTCAAAAGAGACCCAGTACTTC.

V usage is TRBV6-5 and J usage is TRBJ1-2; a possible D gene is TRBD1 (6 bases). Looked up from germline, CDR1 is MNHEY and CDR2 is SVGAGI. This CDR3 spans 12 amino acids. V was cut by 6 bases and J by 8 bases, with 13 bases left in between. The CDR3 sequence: CASSPTGTGYTF. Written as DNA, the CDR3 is TGTGCCAGCAGCCCAACAGGGACCGGCTACACCTTC.

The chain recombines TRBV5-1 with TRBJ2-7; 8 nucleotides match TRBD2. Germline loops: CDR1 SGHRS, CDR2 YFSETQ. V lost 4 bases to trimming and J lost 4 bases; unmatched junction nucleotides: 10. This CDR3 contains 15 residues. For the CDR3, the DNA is TGCGCCAGCAGCCCAAGCGGGGGAAGCCAGTACGAGCAGTACTTC. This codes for CASSPSGGSQYEQYF. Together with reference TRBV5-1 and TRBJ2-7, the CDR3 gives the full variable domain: KAGVTQTPRYLIKTRGQQVTLSCSPISGHRSVSWYQQTPGQGLQFLFEYFSETQRNKGNFPGRFSGRQFSNSRSEMNVSTLELGDSALYLCASSPSGGSQYEQYFGPGTRLTVT.